The rows below give T cell receptor gamma chains drawn from one sample of a study of intestinal T cells in coeliac disease. TCRdb processed the multiplex PCR reads again with the CATT caller. This table has more than 1,000 gamma-chain clones, roughly 40% appearing once. Sequencing was carried out using a duodenal biopsy. These receptor sequences come from a human donor with celiac disease. CDR3s include the opening cysteine and the closing phenylalanine or tryptophan. Part of the rows lack a size; the others show once, few, many or a class for expanded clones.

. TRGJP2 TRGV3 TGTGCCACCTGGGACAGGCCCCCTAGTAGTGATTGGATCAAGACGTTT CATWDRPPSSDWIKTF
. TRGJ1/TRGJ2 TRGV10 TGTGCTGCGTGGGATTTTCAGCTTTATTATAAGAAACTCTTT CAAWDFQLYYKKLF
. TRGJ1/TRGJ2 TRGV9 TGTGCCTTGTGGGAGGTGCGAGAATATAAGAAACTCTTT CALWEVREYKKLF
. TRGJ1/TRGJ2 TRGV3 TGTGCCACCCGGGACAGGTCGGTATATTTGTATTATAAGAAACTCTTT CATRDRSVYLYYKKLF
. TRGJ1/TRGJ2 TRGV10 TGTGCTGCGTGGGATTACCCCCTGAAAGCGAATTATTATAAGAAACTCTTT CAAWDYPLKANYYKKLF
. TRGJ1/TRGJ2 TRGV8 TGTGCCACTGGGATATATCGGAAGAAACTCTTT CATGIYRKKLF
. TRGJ1/TRGJ2 TRGV9 TGTGCCTTGTGGGAGCCGAATTATTATAAGAAACTCTTT CALWEPNYYKKLF
. TRGJ1/TRGJ2 TRGV3 TGTGCCACCTGGGACAGGCAGTATTATTATAAGAAACTCTTT CATWDRQYYYKKLF
. TRGJ1/TRGJ2 TRGV11 TGTGCCTGCTGGATTTCTTATTATTATAAGAAACTCTTT CACWISYYYKKLF
. TRGJP1 TRGV10 TGTGCTGCATGGGATAAGGGCACTGGTTGGTTCAAGATATTT CAAWDKGTGWFKIF
few TRGJ1/TRGJ2 TRGV4 TGTGCCACCTGGGATGGGCTTCCTAAGAAACTCTTT CATWDGLPKKLF
few TRGJ1/TRGJ2 TRGV8 TGTGCCACCTGGGATAGGTATTATAAGAAACTCTTT CATWDRYYKKLF
. TRGJ1/TRGJ2 TRGV2 TGTGCACCTCGGGACGGGCCCCGTTATAAGAAACTCTTT CAPRDGPRYKKLF
once TRGJ1/TRGJ2 TRGV3 TGTGCCACCTGGGACAGGCTAGGGAGCGGGAAAGAACTCTTT CATWDRLGSGKELF
once TRGJ1/TRGJ2 TRGV2 TGTGCCACCTGGGATGGTAAGGGGAAGAAACTCTTT CATWDGKGKKLF
few TRGJP2 TRGV3 TGTGCCACCTGGGCGGGTAAGGATTGGATCAAGACGTTT CATWAGKDWIKTF
large TRGJP2 TRGV8 TGTGCCACCTGGGATAAAGATTGGATCAAGACGTTT CATWDKDWIKTF
once TRGJP1 TRGV10 TGTGCTGCGTGGGATTCCATACCCACTGGTTGGTTCAAGATATTT CAAWDSIPTGWFKIF
once TRGJ1/TRGJ2 TRGV3 TGTGCCACCTGGGACACTTACGGGGGGTATAAGAAACTCTTT CATWDTYGGYKKLF
once TRGJ1/TRGJ2 TRGV5 TGTGCCACCTGGGACGGTTCCTCGGGAAAGAAACTCTTT CATWDGSSGKKLF
. TRGJ1/TRGJ2 TRGV3 TGTGCCACCCATAGAAATTATTATAAGAAACTCTTT CATHRNYYKKLF
. TRGJ1/TRGJ2 TRGV10 TGTGCTGCGTGGGCTCCGAATTATTATAAGAAACTCTTT CAAWAPNYYKKLF
. TRGJ1/TRGJ2 TRGV4 TGTGCCACCTGGGACCCAGAAAAGAAACTCTTT CATWDPEKKLF
few TRGJP1 TRGV4 TGTGCCACCTGGGATATTTGGTTCAAGATATTT CATWDIWFKIF
. TRGJ1/TRGJ2 TRGV9 TGTGCCTTGTGGGGAACCTATTATAAGAAACTCTTT CALWGTYYKKLF
few TRGJ1/TRGJ2 TRGV8 TGTGCCACCTGGGATTATTATAAGAAACTCTTT CATWDYYKKLF
large TRGJP2 TRGV2 TGTGCCACCTGGGACGGCCACTTGATGAGTAGTGATTGGATCAAGACGTTT CATWDGHLMSSDWIKTF